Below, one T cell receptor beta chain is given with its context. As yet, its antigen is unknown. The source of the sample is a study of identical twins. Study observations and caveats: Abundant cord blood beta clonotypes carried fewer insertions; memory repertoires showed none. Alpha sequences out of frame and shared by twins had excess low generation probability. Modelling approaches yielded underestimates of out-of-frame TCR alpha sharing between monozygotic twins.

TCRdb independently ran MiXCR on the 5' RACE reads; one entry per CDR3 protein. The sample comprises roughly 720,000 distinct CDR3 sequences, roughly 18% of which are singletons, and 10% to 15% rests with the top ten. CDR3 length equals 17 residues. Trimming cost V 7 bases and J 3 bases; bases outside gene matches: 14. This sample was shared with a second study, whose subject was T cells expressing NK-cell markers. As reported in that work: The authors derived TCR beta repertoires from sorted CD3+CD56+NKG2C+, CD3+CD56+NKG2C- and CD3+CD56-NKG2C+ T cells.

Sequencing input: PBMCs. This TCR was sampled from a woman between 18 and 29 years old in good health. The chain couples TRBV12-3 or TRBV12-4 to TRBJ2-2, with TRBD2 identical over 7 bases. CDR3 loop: CASTKRGGAGDTGELFF. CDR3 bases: TGTGCCAGCACGAAGCGGGGAGGCGCTGGGGACACCGGGGAGCTGTTTTTT.